Below, 17 T cell receptor beta chains from the same sample are listed, as sequenced in a study of human T cells and chemical hapten exposure. One entry per CDR3 protein, called by TCRdb with MiXCR from the RACE reads. The sample lists about 120,000 distinct CDR3 sequences, roughly 13% occurring once. Time point indicated: patch test 1, 2 weeks after DPC sensitization. Described treatment: therapeutic diphenylcyclopropenone sensitization with weekly scalp DPC. This specimen consisted of whole blood, obtained in connection with sensitization to the hapten diphenylcyclopropenone (DPC). Every receptor here comes from a man in his late teens or twenties with alopecia areata. Some clones in this sample may be carry-over from other donors' samples.

This chain connects TRBV10-3 to TRBJ2-2; either TRBD1 or TRBD2 may fit D (5 bases each). In germline, CDR1 is ENHRY, CDR2 SYGVKD. Trimming pared 4 bases from V and 1 base from J, leaving 7 bases between. This CDR3 region has 14 residues. The CDR3 DNA is TGTGCCATCAGTGTGGGACGGAACACCGGGGAGCTGTTTTTT. Protein sequence: CAISVGRNTGELFF.

The chain is built from TRBV12-3 or TRBV12-4 and TRBJ1-4; D remains unclear. This CDR3 has 14 amino acids. V lost 6 bases, J lost 6 bases, and 14 bases lay in between. The CDR3 DNA reads TGTGCCAGCAGACGGACTGTGGCGGATGAAAAACTGTTTTTT. As protein: CASRRTVADEKLFF.

In this sample, this clonotype turned up a few times. V usage is TRBV29-1 and J usage is TRBJ1-2, with D maybe TRBD1 (6 bases). The CDR3 runs 13 residues. V was pared by 6 bases and J by 1 base, with 12 bases between. Germline V gene lookup returns CDR1 SQVTM and CDR2 ANQGSEA. The CDR3 here is CSVGQTDNYGYTF. In nucleotides, the CDR3 is TGCAGCGTAGGACAGACGGATAACTATGGCTACACCTTC. Together with reference TRBV29-1 and TRBJ1-2, the CDR3 gives the full variable domain: SAVISQKPSRDICQRGTSLTIQCQVDSQVTMMFWYRQQPGQSLTLIATANQGSEATYESGFVIDKFPISRPNLTFSTLTVSNMSPEDSSIYLCSVGQTDNYGYTFGSGTRLTVV.

This sequence joins TRBV7-2 and TRBJ2-1; TRBD1 aligns across 9 bases. The junction had 3 bases not matched to a gene; V was cut back by 4 bases and J by 2 bases. Germline V CDR1 and CDR2: SGHTA, FQGNSA. This CDR3 is built from 15 residues. CDR3 DNA sequence: TGTGCCAGCAGCTCAAGGACAGGGGCCTACAATGAGCAGTTCTTC. Protein: CASSSRTGAYNEQFF. The variable domain in full, with the rest retrieved from reference TRBV7-2 and TRBJ2-1, is GAGVSQSPSNKVTEKGKDVELRCDPISGHTALYWYRQSLGQGLEFLIYFQGNSAPDKSGLPSDRFSAERTGGSVSTLTIQRTQQEDSAVYLCASSSRTGAYNEQFFGPGTRLTVL.

This clonotype appeared a few times. The chain uses TRBV6-1 and TRBJ2-4, with unresolved D. CDR3 length: 17 residues. Germline lookup yields CDR1 MNHNS and CDR2 SASEGT. Trimming stripped 4 bases from V and 0 bases from J, with 16 bases between. CDR3 bases: TGTGCCAGCAGTGGCTTAGGGATGTGGAAAGCCAAAAACATTCAGTACTTC. The encoded protein is CASSGLGMWKAKNIQYF.

This rearrangement joins TRBV4-1 to TRBJ1-4; D unresolved. Per the germline V gene, CDR1 is MGHRA and CDR2 is YSYEKL. Trimming stripped 1 base from V and 8 bases from J, with 14 bases between. The CDR3 sequence is 15 residues long. DNA for the CDR3: TGCGCCAGCAGCCAAGTTGGCGCAGGACCAGAAAAACTGTTTTTT. Translating gives CASSQVGAGPEKLFF.

This clonotype was found a few times. The gene calls are TRBV29-1 and TRBJ2-3; TRBD2 matches at 7 bases. The junction had 15 bases not matched to a gene; V was cut back by 7 bases and J by 8 bases. This CDR3 spans 14 amino acids. In germline, CDR1 is SQVTM, CDR2 ANQGSEA. CDR3 bases: TGCAGCGCGTCAATGAGCGGGGTGAAAAGTACGCAGTATTTT. Protein: CSASMSGVKSTQYF.

The table lists this clonotype with a few counts. The rearrangement uses TRBV2 and TRBJ1-4, with D unresolved. V lost 4 bases to trimming and J lost 7 bases, with 7 bases between them. CDR3 length: 12 amino acids. CDR1 SNHLY and CDR2 FYNNEI come from the germline V gene. The CDR3 bases are TGTGCCAGCAGTGTGCTAAGTGAAAAACTGTTTTTT. This sequence encodes CASSVLSEKLFF. The variable domain in full, with the rest retrieved from reference TRBV2 and TRBJ1-4, is EPEVTQTPSHQVTQMGQEVILRCVPISNHLYFYWYRQILGQKVEFLVSFYNNEISEKSEIFDDQFSVERPDGSNFTLKIRSTKLEDSAMYFCASSVLSEKLFFGSGTQLSVL.

V gene TRBV27 combines with J gene TRBJ2-2; D is possibly TRBD2 (6 bases). CDR1 and CDR2 (germline): MNHEY, SMNVEV (reference sequence). This CDR3 is 16 amino acids long. V lost 6 bases to trimming and J lost 0 bases, with 14 bases between them. The DNA of the CDR3 is TGTGCCAGCAGCTTGCGGGAAACCGCGAACACCGGGGAGCTGTTTTTT. It codes for CASSLRETANTGELFF.

This chain joins TRBV19 and TRBJ2-2; either TRBD1 or TRBD2 may fit D (5 bases each). The CDR3 contains 14 residues. The V end lost 5 bases, the J end lost 5 bases, and 12 bases lay between the germline ends. Germline V lookup: CDR1 LNHDA, CDR2 SQIVND (reference sequence). The CDR3 region has the DNA TGTGCCAGTAGTCGGGTCAGGGAGACCGGGGAGCTGTTTTTT. It codes for CASSRVRETGELFF.

This clonotype was picked up a small number of times. This chain connects TRBV13 to TRBJ1-1, with D possibly TRBD1 on 5 matching bases. This CDR3 region has 13 residues. V lost 9 bases, J lost 5 bases, and 16 bases lay in between. CDR1 is PRHDT and CDR2 is FYEKMQ in the germline V gene (reference sequence). CDR3 bases: TGTGCCAGTCTTGAGGGGCCGGGGACTGAAGCTTTCTTT. Amino acid sequence: CASLEGPGTEAFF.

The chain joins TRBV13 to TRBJ2-7, with D tentatively TRBD1 (5 bases). Germline CDR1 and CDR2: PRHDT and FYEKMQ (reference sequence). V was shortened by 1 base and J by 5 bases, with 6 bases between the two germline ends. The CDR3 runs to 12 residues. DNA of the CDR3: TGTGCCAGCAGCTTAGAAGGGGACGAGCAGTACTTC. Amino acids: CASSLEGDEQYF.

This clonotype has just a few counts. The CDR3 is CASTGEGGRQPQHF. In DNA form, the CDR3 reads TGTGCCAGTACCGGCGAGGGGGGCCGACAGCCCCAGCATTTT. The J gene is TRBJ1-5, the V gene TRBV19, with TRBD1 as a possible D gene (6 bases). In germline, CDR1 is LNHDA, CDR2 SQIVND (reference sequence). CDR3 length: 14 residues. The V and J ends lost 7 bases and 7 bases respectively, with 17 bases between them. Full variable domain (outside the CDR3, taken from reference TRBV19 and TRBJ1-5): DGGITQSPKYLFRKEGQNVTLSCEQNLNHDAMYWYRQDPGQGLRLIYYSQIVNDFQKGDIAEGYSVSREKKESFPLTVTSAQKNPTAFYLCASTGEGGRQPQHFGDGTRLSIL.

This clonotype has just a few counts. V usage is TRBV3-1 and J usage is TRBJ2-3, with a weak D call TRBD2 (7 bases). From germline, CDR1 is LGHDT and CDR2 YNNKEL (reference sequence). This CDR3 region has 16 residues. The V end lost 1 base, the J end lost 2 bases, and 13 bases lay between the germline ends. The DNA of the CDR3 is TGTGCCAGCAGCCAAGTGCGGGGGCCCAACACAGATACGCAGTATTTT. This translates into CASSQVRGPNTDTQYF.

The CDR3 DNA sequence: TGTGCCAGCTCACCTAGCGGGGGAGACTCCTACGAGCAGTACTTC. Translated, it gives CASSPSGGDSYEQYF. The rearrangement uses TRBV18 and TRBJ2-7, with TRBD2 matching over 9 bases. CDR1 is KGHSH and CDR2 is LQKENI in the germline V gene. V lost 3 bases, J lost 0 bases, and 3 bases stayed unmatched. The CDR3 consists of 15 residues.

The chain is built from TRBV12-5 and TRBJ1-1; D unclear. The CDR3 totals 13 residues. The germline V gene has CDR1 LGHNT and CDR2 FRNRAP. V was clipped by 1 base and J by 4 bases, with 7 bases between them. The CDR3 sequence is CASGLEGGTEAFF. DNA of the CDR3: TGTGCTAGTGGTTTGGAGGGAGGCACTGAAGCTTTCTTT.

The CDR3 bases are TGTGCCAGCAGCTTACGCGGGGGTGTCATGAACACTGAAGCTTTCTTT. Protein product: CASSLRGGVMNTEAFF. V and J are TRBV7-2 and TRBJ1-1, with D possibly TRBD1 on 5 matching bases. There are 16 residues in the CDR3. Looked up from germline, CDR1 is SGHTA and CDR2 is FQGNSA. V shed 2 bases and J shed 0 bases, with 13 bases lying between them. Full variable domain (outside the CDR3, taken from reference TRBV7-2 and TRBJ1-1): GAGVSQSPSNKVTEKGKDVELRCDPISGHTALYWYRQSLGQGLEFLIYFQGNSAPDKSGLPSDRFSAERTGGSVSTLTIQRTQQEDSAVYLCASSLRGGVMNTEAFFGQGTRLTVV.